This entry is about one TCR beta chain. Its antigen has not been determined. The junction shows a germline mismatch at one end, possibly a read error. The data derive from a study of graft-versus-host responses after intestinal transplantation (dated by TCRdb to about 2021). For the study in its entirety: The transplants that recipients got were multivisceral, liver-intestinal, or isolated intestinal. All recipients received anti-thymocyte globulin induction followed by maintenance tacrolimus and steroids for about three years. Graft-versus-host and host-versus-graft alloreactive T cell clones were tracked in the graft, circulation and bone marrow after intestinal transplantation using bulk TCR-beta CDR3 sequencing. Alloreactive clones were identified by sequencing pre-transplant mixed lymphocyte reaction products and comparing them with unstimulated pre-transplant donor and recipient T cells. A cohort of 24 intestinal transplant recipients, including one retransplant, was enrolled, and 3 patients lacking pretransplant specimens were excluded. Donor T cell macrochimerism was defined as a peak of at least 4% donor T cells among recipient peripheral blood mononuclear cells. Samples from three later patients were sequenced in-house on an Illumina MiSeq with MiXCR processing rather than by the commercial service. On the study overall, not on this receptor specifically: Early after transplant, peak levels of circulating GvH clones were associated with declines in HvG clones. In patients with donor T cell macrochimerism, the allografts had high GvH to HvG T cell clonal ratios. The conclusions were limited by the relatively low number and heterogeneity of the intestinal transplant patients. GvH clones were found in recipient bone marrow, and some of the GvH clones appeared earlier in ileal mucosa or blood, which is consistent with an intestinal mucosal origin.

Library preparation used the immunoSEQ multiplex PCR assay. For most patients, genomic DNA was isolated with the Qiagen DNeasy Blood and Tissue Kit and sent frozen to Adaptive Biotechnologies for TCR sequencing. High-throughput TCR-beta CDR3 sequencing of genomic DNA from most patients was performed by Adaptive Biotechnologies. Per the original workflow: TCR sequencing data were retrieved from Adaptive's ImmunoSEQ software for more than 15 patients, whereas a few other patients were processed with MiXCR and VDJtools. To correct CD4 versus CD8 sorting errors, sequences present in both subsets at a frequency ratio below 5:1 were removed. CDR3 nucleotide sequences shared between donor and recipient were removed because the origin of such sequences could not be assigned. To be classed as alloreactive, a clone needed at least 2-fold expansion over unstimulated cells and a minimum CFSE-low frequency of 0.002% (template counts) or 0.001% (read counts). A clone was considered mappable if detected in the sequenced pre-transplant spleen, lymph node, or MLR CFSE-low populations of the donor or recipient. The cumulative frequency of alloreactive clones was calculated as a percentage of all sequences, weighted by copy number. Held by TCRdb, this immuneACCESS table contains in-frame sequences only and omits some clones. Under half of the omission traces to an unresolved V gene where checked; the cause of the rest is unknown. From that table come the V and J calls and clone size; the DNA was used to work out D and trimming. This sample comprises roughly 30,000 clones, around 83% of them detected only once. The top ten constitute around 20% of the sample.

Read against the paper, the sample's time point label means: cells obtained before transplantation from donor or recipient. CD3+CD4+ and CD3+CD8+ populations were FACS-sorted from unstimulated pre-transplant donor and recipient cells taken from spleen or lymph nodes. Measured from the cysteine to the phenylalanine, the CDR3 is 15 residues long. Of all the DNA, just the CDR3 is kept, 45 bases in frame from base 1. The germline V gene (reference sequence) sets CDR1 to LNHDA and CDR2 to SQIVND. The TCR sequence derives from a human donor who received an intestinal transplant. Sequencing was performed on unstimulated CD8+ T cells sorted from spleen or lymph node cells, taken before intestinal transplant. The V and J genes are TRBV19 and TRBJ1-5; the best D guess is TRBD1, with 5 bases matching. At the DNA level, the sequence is TGTGCCAGTCTCCAGGGCCCAAGTAGCAGTCAGCCCCAGCATTTT. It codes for CASLQGPSSSQPQHF.